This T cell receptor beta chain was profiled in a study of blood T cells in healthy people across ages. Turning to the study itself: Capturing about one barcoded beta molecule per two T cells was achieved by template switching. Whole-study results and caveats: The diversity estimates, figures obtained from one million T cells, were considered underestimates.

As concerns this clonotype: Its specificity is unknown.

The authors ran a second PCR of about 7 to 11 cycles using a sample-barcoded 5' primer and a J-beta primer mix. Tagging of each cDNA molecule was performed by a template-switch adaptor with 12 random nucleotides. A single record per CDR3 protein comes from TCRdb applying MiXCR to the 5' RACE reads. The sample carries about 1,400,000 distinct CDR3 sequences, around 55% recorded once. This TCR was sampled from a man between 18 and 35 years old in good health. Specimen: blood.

The CDR3 loop is CASSLPAGGPLDTQYF. The CDR3 coding sequence is TGTGCCAGCAGTCTCCCAGCGGGGGGGCCTTTGGATACGCAGTATTTT. This chain uses TRBV6-6 with TRBJ2-3; 10 positions agree with TRBD2. The CDR3 is 16 residues long. V lost 5 bases, J lost 6 bases, and 11 bases stayed unmatched. CDR1 is MNHNY and CDR2 is SVGAGI in the germline V gene (reference sequence).